A single sample is the source of the 5 T cell receptor beta chains below, sequenced in a study of cytomegalovirus exposure and HLA in healthy donors (dated by TCRdb to about 2017). The library relied on the immunoSEQ multiplex PCR assay. The multiplex PCR relied on a mix of 60 forward primers for TCR Vbeta segments and 13 reverse primers for TCR Jbeta segments. TCRdb carries this immuneACCESS record with in-frame sequences only. Its versions omit some clonotypes, under half of them owing to an unresolved V gene in the studies checked, with the rest unexplained. This sample is represented by over 150,000 clones; around 88% of them were singletons. 0.85% of the sample is in the top ten clones. What was sequenced was PBMCs. The receptors stem from a woman aged 25-40 years in good health and CMV-seronegative.

The J gene is TRBJ1-4, the V gene TRBV30, with D maybe TRBD1 (6 bases). Germline CDR1 is GTSNPN and CDR2 is SVGIG (reference sequence). Trimming shortened V by 3 bases and J by 7 bases, and 12 bases separated the two germline ends. This CDR3 spans 13 amino acids. CDR3 protein: CAWRGGRGEKLFF. The CDR3 nucleotides are TGTGCCTGGAGGGGGGGGCGTGGTGAAAAACTGTTTTTT.

J is TRBJ1-5 and V is TRBV6-1, with TRBD1 matching over 7 bases. CDR1 is MNHNS and CDR2 is SASEGT in the germline V gene. CDR3 length: 15 amino acids. J lost 7 bases, V lost 1 base, and 7 bases had no gene match. CDR3 loop: CASSEGAGGRQPQHF. The DNA of the CDR3 is TGTGCCAGCAGTGAAGGGGCAGGGGGACGCCAGCCCCAGCATTTT.

J is TRBJ2-1 and V is TRBV7-2; 9 bases match TRBD2. CDR1 is SGHTA, CDR2 FQGNSA, per germline. This CDR3 comprises 15 residues. V lost 5 bases to trimming and J lost 6 bases; unmatched junction nucleotides: 8. The CDR3 DNA reads as TGTGCCAGCAGCACCCAGGCTAGCGGGGCCAATGAGCAGTTCTTC. Protein sequence: CASSTQASGANEQFF.

The V call is TRBV14, the J call TRBJ2-2; TRBD1 matches at 10 bases. This CDR3 contains 15 residues. V shed 6 bases and J 6 bases; nucleotides not matched to a gene: 7. CDR1 and CDR2 from the germline V gene are SGHDN and FVKESK. The DNA for the CDR3 is TGTGCCAGCAGACGACAGGGGGCGCGCGCCGGGGAGCTGTTTTTT. Translating it yields CASRRQGARAGELFF.

This chain joins TRBV6-5 and TRBJ2-4; TRBD1 matches 10 bases. The CDR3 is 15 amino acids. The junction had 14 bases not matched to a gene; V was cut back by 6 bases and J by 12 bases. Looked up from germline, CDR1 is MNHEY and CDR2 is SVGAGI. CDR3 residues: CASSPPLGQGLGQYF. CDR3 nucleotide sequence: TGTGCCAGCAGCCCTCCTTTGGGACAGGGGCTCGGTCAGTACTTC.